These 29 T cell receptor beta chains were all obtained from the same sample, sequenced in a study of regulatory T cells in long-lasting Graves disease. To make TCR beta libraries, researchers used iRepertoire HTBI primers and Arm-PCR of CDR3 regions. TCRdb analysed the multiplex PCR reads with MiXCR anew, one entry per CDR3 protein. The repertoire holds 680,000 or so distinct CDR3 sequences, with roughly 15% as singletons. As to time point: newly diagnosed GD, antithyroid drugs for less than 3 months. PBMC RNA was the source of the TCR library. This sample also appeared in a second study, on T cells in Graves' hyperthyroidism and ophthalmopathy.

The material sequenced was peripheral blood mononuclear cells (PBMCs), taken at new diagnosis, from a patient treated with antithyroid drugs. These receptors were collected from a woman aged 25-40 years with Graves disease.

This clonotype has a handful of counts. CDR3 DNA sequence: TGCAGCGTTGACCCTACTAGGGAGACCCAGTACTTC. It specifies CSVDPTRETQYF. This chain uses TRBV29-1 with TRBJ2-5; possibly TRBD2 for D (5 bases). V was pared by 3 bases and J by 5 bases, with 10 bases between. Per germline, CDR1 SQVTM and CDR2 ANQGSEA. This CDR3 spans 12 amino acids.

The rearrangement joins TRBV29-1 to TRBJ2-1; D tentatively reads TRBD1 or TRBD2 (5 bases each). CDR1 and CDR2 (germline): SQVTM, ANQGSEA. The CDR3 is made up of 14 amino acids. V was cut by 4 bases and J by 4 bases, with 14 bases left in between. CDR3 sequence (DNA): TGCAGCGTTGTGGGGCGGGTAGATTACAATGAGCAGTTCTTC. It is translated as CSVVGRVDYNEQFF.

This clonotype was seen at least ten times. The J gene is TRBJ1-5, the V gene TRBV6-1; D uncertain. The CDR3 has 13 residues. Germline V gives CDR1 MNHNS, CDR2 SASEGT. The germline V and J ends were trimmed by 5 bases and 3 bases, with 8 bases remaining between them. CDR3 amino acids: CASSPSLNQPQHF. CDR3 bases: TGTGCCAGCAGTCCGTCCCTCAATCAGCCCCAGCATTTT.

This clonotype was recorded a few times. V is TRBV5-8 and J is TRBJ2-1, with 10 bases identical to TRBD2. With 6 bases clipped from V and 8 bases from J, the junction kept 14 bases outside the gene matches. This CDR3 contains 16 residues. Germline lookup yields CDR1 SGHTS and CDR2 YDEGEE. The CDR3 here is CASTPQVVAGGHEQFF. The CDR3 nucleotides read TGTGCCAGCACCCCACAGGTGGTAGCGGGAGGTCATGAGCAGTTCTTC.

This clonotype was counted ten times or more. The chain recombines TRBV19 with TRBJ2-7, with 9 bases aligning to TRBD2. The CDR3 loop spans 15 amino acids. J was trimmed by 4 bases and V by 3 bases; bases with no gene match: 7. Per germline, CDR1 LNHDA and CDR2 SQIVND (reference sequence). The CDR3 coding sequence is TGTGCCAGTAGTATCGGGCTAGCGGGAACGTACGAGCAGTACTTC. This gives the protein CASSIGLAGTYEQYF.

This clonotype was picked up a small number of times. V gene TRBV15 combines with J gene TRBJ2-1; 7 bases line up with TRBD2. Trimming cost V 0 bases and J 15 bases; bases outside gene matches: 8. This CDR3 comprises 13 residues. Germline assignment: CDR1 LNHNV and CDR2 YYDKDF (reference sequence). The CDR3: CATSRDKAGYAFF. The CDR3 DNA follows: TGTGCCACCAGCAGAGATAAAGCGGGATACGCGTTCTTC.

This clonotype has more than one count but fewer than ten. V gene TRBV24-1 combines with J gene TRBJ2-7; 12 positions agree with TRBD1. CDR3 length: 15 amino acids. V lost 4 bases, J lost 6 bases, and 6 bases stayed unmatched. Germline lookup yields CDR1 KGHDR and CDR2 SFDVKD. The CDR3 coding sequence is TGTGCCACCAGTGACTCCGGGACAGGGGGCTTCGAGCAGTACTTC. Translating it yields CATSDSGTGGFEQYF.

J is TRBJ2-4 and V is TRBV14; D might be TRBD2 (5 bases). This CDR3 region has 21 residues. The germline V gene encodes CDR1 SGHDN and CDR2 FVKESK. With 4 bases removed from V and 6 bases from J, the gap between germline ends came to 34 bases. The CDR3, as DNA: TGTGCCAGCAGCCGGCGGCAGGTCCCACCGCCCTGGACCGTGGCGGGAAACATTCAGTACTTC. Encoded protein: CASSRRQVPPPWTVAGNIQYF.

V and J are TRBV18 and TRBJ2-7, with D perhaps TRBD1 (6 bases). Germline CDR1 and CDR2: KGHSH and LQKENI. This CDR3 has 14 residues. V gave up 2 bases and J gave up 4 bases, with 12 bases separating them. The CDR3 reads CASSPTTGLYEQYF. The CDR3 region has the DNA TGTGCCAGCTCACCAACGACAGGTTTGTACGAGCAGTACTTC.

This clonotype has more than one count but fewer than ten. This chain links TRBV4-1 with TRBJ2-7; 7 bases are a match to TRBD2. Per the germline V gene, CDR1 is MGHRA and CDR2 is YSYEKL. V lost 0 bases, J lost 2 bases, and 4 bases stayed unmatched. This CDR3 spans 15 amino acids. CDR3 nucleotides: TGCGCCAGCAGCCAAGATAGCGCGGGAGCCTACGAGCAGTACTTC. This sequence encodes CASSQDSAGAYEQYF.

Points on this clonotype: A much larger clone sits a single nucleotide away, making a read error possible. The chain uses TRBV5-5 and TRBJ2-5; D unclear. The CDR3 loop spans 15 amino acids. V dropped 3 bases and J dropped 1 base, with 13 bases sitting between them. CDR1 SGHKS and CDR2 YYEKEE come from the germline V gene (reference sequence). CDR3 in amino acids: CASSSAGRPQETQYF. The CDR3 DNA is TGTGCCAGCAGCTCGGCCGGACGCCCCCAAGAGACCCAGTACTTC. The full variable domain, its missing parts supplied by reference TRBV5-5 and TRBJ2-5, is DAGVTQSPTHLIKTRGQQVTLRCSPISGHKSVSWYQQVLGQGPQFIFQYYEKEERGRGNFPDRFSARQFPNYSSELNVNALLLGDSALYLCASSSAGRPQETQYFGPGTRLLVL.

This chain links TRBV5-1 with TRBJ2-3, with D possibly matching TRBD1 (5 bases). CDR1 is SGHRS and CDR2 is YFSETQ in the germline V gene. The V end lost 5 bases, the J end lost 2 bases, and 9 bases lay between the germline ends. CDR3 size: 13 residues. In DNA, the CDR3 is TGCGCCAGCAGACAGGAGCCCACAGATACGCAGTATTTT. It translates to CASRQEPTDTQYF. The complete variable domain, with remaining parts taken from reference TRBV5-1 and TRBJ2-3, reads KAGVTQTPRYLIKTRGQQVTLSCSPISGHRSVSWYQQTPGQGLQFLFEYFSETQRNKGNFPGRFSGRQFSNSRSEMNVSTLELGDSALYLCASRQEPTDTQYFGPGTRLTVL.

The V call is TRBV12-3 or TRBV12-4, the J call TRBJ1-5; no clear D gene. V dropped 7 bases and J dropped 5 bases, with 12 bases sitting between them. The CDR3 consists of 13 residues. In DNA form, the CDR3 reads TGTGCCAGCAAGAAAAATCGCGATCAGCCCCAGCATTTT. Translation: CASKKNRDQPQHF.

The table lists this clonotype with many counts. The chain carries TRBV28 and TRBJ1-2; 8 positions agree with TRBD1. CDR1 MDHEN and CDR2 SYDVKM come from the germline V gene. This CDR3 spans 15 amino acids. Germline trimming cut 2 bases from V and 6 bases from J; bases unmatched to any gene: 8. The CDR3 loop is CASSLGRTGQNGYTF. The CDR3 region has the DNA TGTGCCAGCAGTTTAGGGCGGACAGGGCAGAATGGCTACACCTTC.

The table lists this clonotype with many counts. The V and J genes are TRBV28 and TRBJ2-7; D assignment may be TRBD1 or TRBD2 (6 bases each). The length of the CDR3 is 15 residues. Germline V gives CDR1 MDHEN, CDR2 SYDVKM. Trimming shortened V by 3 bases and J by 5 bases, and 17 bases separated the two germline ends. The CDR3 spells CASSFGRGGKNEQYF. As DNA, the CDR3 is TGTGCCAGCAGTTTCGGCAGGGGAGGCAAAAACGAGCAGTACTTC. The full variable domain, completed using reference TRBV28 and TRBJ2-7, is DVKVTQSSRYLVKRTGEKVFLECVQDMDHENMFWYRQDPGLGLRLIYFSYDVKMKEKGDIPEGYSVSREKKERFSLILESASTNQTSMYLCASSFGRGGKNEQYFGPGTRLTVT.

This chain joins TRBV29-1 and TRBJ2-1; 8 bases are a match to TRBD1. The tail of the sequence fits TRBJ2-5 better, so the J call may be wrong. The V gene's germline CDR1 is SQVTM and CDR2 ANQGSEA. The CDR3 length is 14 residues. CDR3 DNA sequence: TGCAGCGTTGTGGGGCAGGGGGCATCGGAGACCCAGTACTTC. It is translated as CSVVGQGASETQYF.

Only a few counts were recorded for this clonotype. The rearrangement links TRBV3-1 to TRBJ2-4; 9 nucleotides agree with TRBD2. The CDR3 consists of 19 residues. V dropped 2 bases and J dropped 0; count of bases not matched to a gene: 11. The germline gives CDR1 LGHDT, CDR2 YNNKEL (reference sequence). The CDR3 is CASSQNRREGNLAKNIQYF. The CDR3 DNA follows: TGTGCCAGCAGCCAAAATCGGCGGGAGGGGAACCTAGCCAAAAACATTCAGTACTTC.

This clonotype was counted many times. This chain links TRBV6-5 with TRBJ1-1, with a weak D call TRBD1 (5 bases). V dropped 2 bases and J dropped 1 base, with 11 bases sitting between them. The CDR3 consists of 15 residues. The V gene's germline CDR1 is MNHEY and CDR2 SVGAGI. Here the CDR3 DNA reads TGTGCCAGCAGTTACGGGGGGAGGGGGAACACTGAAGCTTTCTTT. Encoded protein: CASSYGGRGNTEAFF.

This chain connects TRBV30 to TRBJ1-4; TRBD1 aligns across 8 bases. Trimming cost V 3 bases and J 8 bases; bases outside gene matches: 8. In germline, CDR1 is GTSNPN, CDR2 SVGIG (reference sequence). The CDR3 has 14 amino acids. The CDR3: CAWRATGGVEKLFF. The CDR3 DNA follows: TGTGCCTGGAGAGCTACAGGGGGAGTGGAAAAACTGTTTTTT.

There are many counts of this clonotype. The J gene is TRBJ1-6, the V gene TRBV7-9, with D perhaps matching TRBD1 (6 bases). This CDR3 comprises 13 residues. Trimming pared 8 bases from V and 9 bases from J, leaving 14 bases between. Germline values: CDR1 SEHNR, CDR2 FQNEAQ (reference sequence). CDR3 sequence reads: CASAFGGSSPLHF. CDR3 DNA sequence: TGTGCCAGCGCTTTCGGGGGCAGTTCACCCCTCCACTTT.

This clonotype has only a few counts. This rearrangement joins TRBV5-1 to TRBJ2-5, with unresolved D. Trimming shortened V by 4 bases and J by 5 bases, and 15 bases separated the two germline ends. The CDR3 has 14 residues. In germline, CDR1 is SGHRS, CDR2 YFSETQ. The CDR3 nucleotides are TGCGCCAGCAGCCCGCAACCAGTAGACGAGACCCAGTACTTC. Translation: CASSPQPVDETQYF.

This clonotype was detected only once. Germline is not matched at one junction end, which may reflect a read error. V is TRBV7-3 and J is TRBJ1-4; TRBD1 might be the D (5 bases). Germline CDR1 SGHTA, CDR2 FQGTGA. The CDR3 has 15 residues. The CDR3 nucleotides read TGCGCCAGCAGCCAATGGACAAATCCAACCGAAAAACTGTTTTTT. Its translation: CASSQWTNPTEKLFF. The full variable domain, rest sourced from reference TRBV7-3 and TRBJ1-4, is GAGVSQTPSNKVTEKGKYVELRCDPISGHTALYWYRQSLGQGPEFLIYFQGTGAADDSGLPNDRFFAVRPEGSVSTLKIQRTERGDSAVYLCASSQWTNPTEKLFFGSGTQLSVL.

The rearrangement links TRBV12-3 or TRBV12-4 to TRBJ2-1; TRBD2 is a possible D gene (6 bases). Trimming took off 6 bases at V and 5 bases at J, with 11 bases between the two ends. The CDR3 sequence is 13 residues long. Here the CDR3 reads CASRELAHNEQFF. The CDR3 region has the DNA TGTGCCAGCAGGGAACTAGCTCACAATGAGCAGTTCTTC.

This clonotype was seen many times. The chain is built from TRBV5-1 and TRBJ2-2, with unresolved D. The ends were cut back, 4 bases at V and 8 bases at J, with 15 bases in the middle. CDR3 length: 14 residues. Germline assignment: CDR1 SGHRS and CDR2 YFSETQ. The CDR3 is CASSQNPGRGELFF. CDR3 in DNA: TGCGCCAGCAGCCAAAACCCCGGCCGGGGGGAGCTGTTTTTT.

In nucleotides, the CDR3 is TGTGCCAGCAGCTTGGAAGGACAGGCGGTCAGTGGCTACACCTTC. Amino acids: CASSLEGQAVSGYTF. The chain employs TRBV5-5 and TRBJ1-2, with 7 bases identical to TRBD1. With 0 bases clipped from V and 7 bases from J, the junction kept 9 bases outside the gene matches. The CDR3 runs 15 residues. Germline CDR1 is SGHKS and CDR2 is YYEKEE (reference sequence).

In the case of this clonotype: This sequence may be a read error, since a much larger clone differs from it by one base. The chain uses TRBV28 and TRBJ1-2; a weak D match, TRBD1 (6 bases). This CDR3 comprises 12 residues. CDR1 and CDR2 from the germline V gene are MDHEN and SYDVKM. CDR3 bases: TGTGTCACCACCGGGGGCAACTATGGCTACACCTTC. Its translation is CVTTGGNYGYTF.

The chain recombines TRBV6-1 with TRBJ1-5; D possibly corresponds to TRBD1 (5 bases). CDR1 MNHNS and CDR2 SASEGT come from the germline V gene. The CDR3 is 15 amino acids. The ends were cut back, 6 bases at V and 4 bases at J, with 16 bases in the middle. The CDR3 bases are TGTGCCAGCAGCCATACCGGGGCAGAGAATCAGCCCCAGCATTTT. This encodes CASSHTGAENQPQHF.

In nucleotides, the CDR3 is TGCGCCAGCAGCTCAGCCTGGTTGGCCGGAGCGAACACTGAAGCTTTCTTT. This encodes CASSSAWLAGANTEAFF. The chain combines TRBV5-1 with TRBJ1-1; D not resolved. V lost 3 bases and J 1 base, leaving 19 bases between the germline ends. CDR1 SGHRS and CDR2 YFSETQ come from the germline V gene. This CDR3 comprises 17 residues.

The rearrangement joins TRBV14 to TRBJ1-1; the match to TRBD1 covers 9 bases. The germline V gene encodes CDR1 SGHDN and CDR2 FVKESK. The CDR3 loop spans 17 amino acids. V shed 0 bases and J 2 bases; nucleotides not matched to a gene: 7. The CDR3 region has the DNA TGTGCCAGCAGCCAAGACCTAGGACAGGGGATTAACACTGAAGCTTTCTTT. Its protein product is CASSQDLGQGINTEAFF.